Listed below are T cell receptor beta chains from one sample, sequenced in a study of T cell changes during pregnancy in multiple sclerosis. Repertoires were generated with immunoSEQ multiplex PCR, while TCRdb's copy carries only in-frame clones and drops some. The data show about 46,000 clones, about 91% seen once. Material: peripheral blood, obtained in the third trimester of pregnancy. All receptors derive from a female donor with multiple sclerosis, enrolled in a pregnancy study. CDR3s include the opening cysteine and the closing phenylalanine or tryptophan. A D gene is named only where the DNA matches it firmly. Clone size is not always given. Where it is, it says once, few, many or a class for expanded clones.

D: .; V: TRBV10-2; J: TRBJ1-2; size: .; CDR3: CASMTYYGYTF; DNA: TGCGCCAGCATGACTTACTATGGCTACACCTTC
D: .; V: TRBV5-4; J: TRBJ2-1; size: .; CDR3: CASSPQGYNEQFF; DNA: TGTGCCAGCAGTCCTCAGGGGTACAATGAGCAGTTCTTC
D: .; V: TRBV29-1; J: TRBJ1-1; size: .; CDR3: CSVIRSSYTEAFF; DNA: TGCAGCGTGATACGCTCTAGCTACACTGAAGCTTTCTTT
D: TRBD2; V: TRBV6-1; J: TRBJ2-2; size: once; CDR3: CASRKLAGVAGELFF; DNA: TGTGCCAGCAGGAAACTAGCGGGAGTGGCCGGGGAGCTGTTTTTT
D: TRBD1; V: TRBV2; J: TRBJ1-5; size: .; CDR3: CASRGTGGEPQHF; DNA: TGTGCCAGCAGAGGGACAGGGGGAGAGCCCCAGCATTTT
D: TRBD2; V: TRBV6-1; J: TRBJ2-7; size: once; CDR3: CASNPLAGVYEQYF; DNA: TGTGCCAGCAACCCTCTAGCGGGAGTCTACGAGCAGTACTTC
D: .; V: TRBV28; J: TRBJ1-1; size: .; CDR3: CASSVVPMNTEAFF; DNA: TGTGCCAGCAGTGTCGTACCTATGAACACTGAAGCTTTCTTT
D: TRBD1; V: TRBV5-1; J: TRBJ2-7; size: .; CDR3: CASSLDRGYEQYF; DNA: TGCGCCAGCAGCTTGGACAGGGGTTACGAGCAGTACTTC
D: .; V: TRBV4-3; J: TRBJ1-5; size: .; CDR3: CASSQVVGDNQPQHF; DNA: TGCGCCAGCAGCCAAGTAGTCGGGGATAATCAGCCCCAGCATTTT
D: TRBD2; V: TRBV5-5; J: TRBJ2-1; size: .; CDR3: CASSLGLAVSYNEQFF; DNA: TGTGCCAGCAGCTTGGGACTAGCGGTTTCCTACAATGAGCAGTTCTTC
D: TRBD2; V: TRBV4-3; J: TRBJ2-7; size: .; CDR3: CASSQDRGGTSREQYF; DNA: TGCGCCAGCAGCCAAGATCGAGGGGGGACTAGCCGCGAGCAGTACTTC
D: TRBD2; V: TRBV6-5; J: TRBJ2-1; size: .; CDR3: CASSYSTSGRGEQFF; DNA: TGTGCCAGCAGTTACTCGACTAGCGGGAGGGGAGAGCAGTTCTTC
D: TRBD2; V: TRBV14; J: TRBJ2-1; size: .; CDR3: CASSRVLAGGSNEQFF; DNA: TGTGCCAGCAGCCGAGTCTTAGCGGGAGGGAGCAATGAGCAGTTCTTC
D: .; V: TRBV4-3; J: TRBJ1-2; size: .; CDR3: CASSQDRIYGWAGYTF; DNA: TGCGCCAGCAGCCAAGATAGGATTTATGGGTGGGCTGGCTACACCTTC
D: .; V: TRBV20-1; J: TRBJ2-1; size: .; CDR3: CSALDYYEQFF; DNA: TGCAGTGCCCTCGACTATTATGAGCAGTTCTTC
D: TRBD1; V: TRBV6-1; J: TRBJ1-4; size: .; CDR3: CASSVRGTGGIWVGKLFF; DNA: TGTGCCAGCAGTGTCCGGGGGACAGGAGGGATCTGGGTGGGAAAACTGTTTTTT
D: TRBD1; V: TRBV30; J: TRBJ1-5; size: .; CDR3: CAWSTETGRSNQPQHF; DNA: TGTGCCTGGAGTACCGAGACAGGGCGGTCAAATCAGCCCCAGCATTTT
D: TRBD1; V: TRBV28; J: TRBJ2-5; size: .; CDR3: CASSLPGTGGKGQYF; DNA: TGTGCCAGCAGTTTACCTGGGACAGGCGGAAAGGGCCAGTACTTC
D: TRBD1; V: TRBV19; J: TRBJ1-5; size: few; CDR3: CASTDREAQPQHF; DNA: TGTGCCAGTACGGACAGGGAGGCTCAGCCCCAGCATTTT
D: TRBD2; V: TRBV27; J: TRBJ2-7; size: .; CDR3: CASSGSSGRIYEQYF; DNA: TGTGCCAGCAGTGGTTCGAGCGGGAGAATTTACGAGCAGTACTTC
D: .; V: TRBV6-6; J: TRBJ1-5; size: .; CDR3: CASRPRTGNQPQHF; DNA: TGTGCCAGCAGGCCCCGGACGGGGAATCAGCCCCAGCATTTT
D: .; V: TRBV5-1; J: TRBJ2-7; size: .; CDR3: CASSSSGGIPPEQYF; DNA: TGCGCCAGCAGCTCCTCGGGCGGGATCCCGCCCGAGCAGTACTTC
D: .; V: TRBV2; J: TRBJ2-1; size: .; CDR3: CASSAGSYNEQFF; DNA: TGTGCCAGCAGTGCGGGGTCCTACAATGAGCAGTTCTTC